The table lists the clone carrying this TCR beta chain with many counts. Its antigen is currently unknown. There were no patients who had received any treatment before thyroid surgery. This CDR3 has 17 residues. CDR1 and CDR2 from the germline V gene are MRHNA and SNTAGT. The ends lost 4 bases at V and 7 bases at J; junction bases unmatched: 16. The sample comes from a study of metastatic and nonmetastatic thyroid tumors. As for the study in general: Malignant thyroid and benign thyroid patients provided blood and tumor or nodule tissue whose repertoires were compared.

In the source study's methods: To classify distant metastasis in papillary thyroid cancer, a model was built from CDR3 differences across clinicopathological groups. TCRdb re-clonotyped the PCR reads via MiXCR. These V and J calls derive from TCRdb rather than the authors' analysis. There are some 93,000 clones in the sample; more than 9.5% occur only once, and approximately 11% lies in the top ten. Study results and limitations: Malignant thyroid tumors reportedly exceeded benign nodules significantly in TCR beta diversity, with the difference appearing in blood and tumor.

The chain employs TRBV6-4 and TRBJ1-5; 7 nucleotides match TRBD1. This TCR was sampled from a female donor with papillary thyroid cancer or a benign thyroid nodule (not recorded which). Some clones in this sample may be carry-over from other donors' samples. Sequenced sample: blood. In DNA, the CDR3 is TGTGCCAGCAGTGGGGGGGAATACGACAGGGCCGGGCAGCCCCAGCATTTT. This gives the protein CASSGGEYDRAGQPQHF.